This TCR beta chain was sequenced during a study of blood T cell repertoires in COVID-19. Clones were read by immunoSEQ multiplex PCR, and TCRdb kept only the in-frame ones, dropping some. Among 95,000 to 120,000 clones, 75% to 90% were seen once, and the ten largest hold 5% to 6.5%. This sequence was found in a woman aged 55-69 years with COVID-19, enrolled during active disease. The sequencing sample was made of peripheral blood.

In nucleotides, the CDR3 is TGTGCCAGCAGTCCCCCGGGACAGGGAATTGGAAACACCATATATTTT. Its translation: CASSPPGQGIGNTIYF. The gene calls are TRBV27 and TRBJ1-3, with TRBD1 matching over 9 bases. The CDR3 covers 16 residues. The germline gives CDR1 MNHEY, CDR2 SMNVEV (reference sequence). The V gene end was trimmed by 5 bases and the J gene end by 3 bases; junction bases not matched to a gene: 8.